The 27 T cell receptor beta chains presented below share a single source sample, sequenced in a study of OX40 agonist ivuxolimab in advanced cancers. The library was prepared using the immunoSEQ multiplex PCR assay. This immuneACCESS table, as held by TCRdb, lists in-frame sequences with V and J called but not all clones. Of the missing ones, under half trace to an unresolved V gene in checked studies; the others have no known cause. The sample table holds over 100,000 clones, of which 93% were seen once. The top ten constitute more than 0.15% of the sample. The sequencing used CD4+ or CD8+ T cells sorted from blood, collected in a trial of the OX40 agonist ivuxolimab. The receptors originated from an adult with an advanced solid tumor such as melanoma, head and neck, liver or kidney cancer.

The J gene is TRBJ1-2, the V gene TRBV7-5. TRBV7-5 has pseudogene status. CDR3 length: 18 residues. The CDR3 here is CARSPHGGRVARNYGYTF. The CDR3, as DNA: TGTGCCAGAAGCCCTCACGGGGGGCGCGTCGCCCGGAACTATGGCTACACCTTC.

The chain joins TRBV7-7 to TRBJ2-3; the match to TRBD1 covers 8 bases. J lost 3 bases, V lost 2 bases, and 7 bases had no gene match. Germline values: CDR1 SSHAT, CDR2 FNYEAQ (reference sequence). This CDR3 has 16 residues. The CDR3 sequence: CASSLIRDRSTDTQYF. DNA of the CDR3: TGTGCCAGCAGCTTAATTCGGGACAGGTCAACAGATACGCAGTATTTT.

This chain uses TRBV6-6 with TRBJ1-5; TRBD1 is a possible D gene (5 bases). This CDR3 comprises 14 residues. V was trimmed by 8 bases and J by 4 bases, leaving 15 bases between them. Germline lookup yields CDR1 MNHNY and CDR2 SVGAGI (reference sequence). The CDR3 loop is CASGRQTTNQPQHF. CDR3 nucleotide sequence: TGTGCCAGCGGAAGACAGACTACTAATCAGCCCCAGCATTTT.

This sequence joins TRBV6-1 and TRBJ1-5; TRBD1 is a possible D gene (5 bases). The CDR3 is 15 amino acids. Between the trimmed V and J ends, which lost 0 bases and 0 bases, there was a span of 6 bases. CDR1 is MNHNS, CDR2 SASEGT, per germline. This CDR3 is CASSEAGVSNQPQHF. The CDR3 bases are TGTGCCAGCAGTGAAGCAGGGGTTAGCAATCAGCCCCAGCATTTT.

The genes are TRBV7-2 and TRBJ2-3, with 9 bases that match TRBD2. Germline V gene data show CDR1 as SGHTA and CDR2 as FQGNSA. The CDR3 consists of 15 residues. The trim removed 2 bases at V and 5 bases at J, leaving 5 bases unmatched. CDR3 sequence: CASSLLAGSGDTQYF. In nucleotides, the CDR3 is TGTGCCAGCAGCTTACTAGCGGGATCCGGAGATACGCAGTATTTT.

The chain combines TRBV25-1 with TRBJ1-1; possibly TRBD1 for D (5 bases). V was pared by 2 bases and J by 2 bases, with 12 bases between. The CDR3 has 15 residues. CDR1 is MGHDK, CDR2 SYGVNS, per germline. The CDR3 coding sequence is TGTGCCAGCAGTGAAATAGGGGAGAGAAACACTGAAGCTTTCTTT. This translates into CASSEIGERNTEAFF.

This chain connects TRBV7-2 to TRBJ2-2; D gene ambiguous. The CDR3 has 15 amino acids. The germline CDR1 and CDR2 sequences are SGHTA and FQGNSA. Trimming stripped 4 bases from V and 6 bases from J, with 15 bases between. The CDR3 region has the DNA TGTGCCAGCAGCTCCCCTTATCGTGGCGCCGGGGAGCTGTTTTTT. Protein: CASSSPYRGAGELFF. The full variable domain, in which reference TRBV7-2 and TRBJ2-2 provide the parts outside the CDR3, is GAGVSQSPSNKVTEKGKDVELRCDPISGHTALYWYRQSLGQGLEFLIYFQGNSAPDKSGLPSDRFSAERTGGSVSTLTIQRTQQEDSAVYLCASSSPYRGAGELFFGEGSRLTVL.

CDR3 loop: CSAGLASEQYF. The CDR3 DNA is TGCAGTGCGGGACTAGCTTCCGAGCAGTACTTC. This chain joins TRBV20-1 and TRBJ2-7, with 9 bases identical to TRBD2. The CDR3 runs to 11 residues. V was pared by 6 bases and J by 6 bases, with 3 bases of the junction left unmatched. Per germline, CDR1 DFQATT and CDR2 SNEGSKA (reference sequence).

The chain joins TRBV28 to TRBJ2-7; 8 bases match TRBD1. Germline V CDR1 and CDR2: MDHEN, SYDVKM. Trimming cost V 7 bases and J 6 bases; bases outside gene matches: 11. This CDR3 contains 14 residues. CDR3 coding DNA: TGTGCCAGCACCGCCCAGGGGGCGCTGGGCGAGCAGTACTTC. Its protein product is CASTAQGALGEQYF.

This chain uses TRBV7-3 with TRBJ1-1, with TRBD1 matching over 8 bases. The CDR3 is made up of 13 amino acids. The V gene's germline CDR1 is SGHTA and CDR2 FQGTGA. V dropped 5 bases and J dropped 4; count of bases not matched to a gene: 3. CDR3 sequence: CASSGTGGTEAFF. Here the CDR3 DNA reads TGTGCCAGCAGCGGAACAGGGGGCACTGAAGCTTTCTTT.

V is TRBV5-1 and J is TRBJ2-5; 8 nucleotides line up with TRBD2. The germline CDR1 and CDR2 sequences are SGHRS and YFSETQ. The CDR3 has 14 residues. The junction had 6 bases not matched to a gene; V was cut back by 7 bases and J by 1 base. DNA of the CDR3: TGCGCCAGCTATAGCGGGGACCTCCAAGAGACCCAGTACTTC. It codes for CASYSGDLQETQYF.

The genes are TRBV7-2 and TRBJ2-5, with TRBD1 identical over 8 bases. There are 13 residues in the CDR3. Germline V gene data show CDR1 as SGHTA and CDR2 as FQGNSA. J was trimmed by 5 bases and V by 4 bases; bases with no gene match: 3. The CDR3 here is CASSSRGPETQYF. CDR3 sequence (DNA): TGTGCCAGCAGCTCCAGGGGGCCGGAGACCCAGTACTTC.

This chain's CDR3 is CASSQGLAGGSNEQFF. The CDR3 DNA is TGTGCCAGCAGCCAAGGTTTAGCGGGAGGGAGCAATGAGCAGTTCTTC. The chain employs TRBV14 and TRBJ2-1; 11 positions match TRBD2. J was trimmed by 6 bases and V by 1 base; bases with no gene match: 5. This CDR3 is built from 16 residues. Germline values: CDR1 SGHDN, CDR2 FVKESK. Complete variable domain (other parts from reference TRBV14 and TRBJ2-1): EAGVTQFPSHSVIEKGQTVTLRCDPISGHDNLYWYRRVMGKEIKFLLHFVKESKQDESGMPNNRFLAERTGGTYSTLKVQPAELEDSGVYFCASSQGLAGGSNEQFFGPGTRLTVL.

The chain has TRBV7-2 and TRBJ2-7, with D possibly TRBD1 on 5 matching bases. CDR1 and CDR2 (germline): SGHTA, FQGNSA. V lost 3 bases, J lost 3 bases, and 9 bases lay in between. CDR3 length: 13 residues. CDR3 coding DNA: TGTGCCAGCAGCTTTGTCAGGGTCTACGAGCAGTACTTC. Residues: CASSFVRVYEQYF.

The CDR3 reads CASSQDLRGGPTQHF. The CDR3 nucleotides are TGCGCCAGCAGCCAAGATCTCCGGGGTGGTCCGACCCAGCATTTT. The V and J genes are TRBV4-3 and TRBJ1-5; D remains unclear. V was pared by 0 bases and J by 11 bases, with 17 bases between. Germline V lookup: CDR1 LGHNA, CDR2 YSLEER. The CDR3 runs 15 residues.

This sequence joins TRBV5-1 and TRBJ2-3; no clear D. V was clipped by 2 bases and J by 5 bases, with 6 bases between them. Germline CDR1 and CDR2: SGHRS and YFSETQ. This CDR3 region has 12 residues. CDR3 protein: CASSFNGDTQYF. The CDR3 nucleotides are TGCGCCAGCAGCTTTAACGGAGATACGCAGTATTTT.

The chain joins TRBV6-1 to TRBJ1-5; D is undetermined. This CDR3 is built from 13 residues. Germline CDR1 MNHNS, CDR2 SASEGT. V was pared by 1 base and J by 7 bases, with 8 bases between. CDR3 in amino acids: CASSEEEGQPQHF. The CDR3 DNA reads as TGTGCCAGCAGTGAAGAGGAGGGACAGCCCCAGCATTTT.

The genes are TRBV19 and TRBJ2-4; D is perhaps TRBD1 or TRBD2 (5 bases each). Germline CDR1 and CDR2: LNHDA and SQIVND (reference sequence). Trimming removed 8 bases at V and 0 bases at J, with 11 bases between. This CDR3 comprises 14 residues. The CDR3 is CASSVGVAKNIQYF. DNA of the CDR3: TGTGCCAGTTCCGTGGGGGTAGCCAAAAACATTCAGTACTTC.

The DNA for the CDR3 is TGTGCCAGCAGCCCCTCGGGACAGGCATTTAACACTGAAGCTTTCTTT. This encodes CASSPSGQAFNTEAFF. The rearrangement links TRBV14 to TRBJ1-1; the match to TRBD1 covers 8 bases. The CDR3 has 16 amino acids. The ends lost 4 bases at V and 2 bases at J; junction bases unmatched: 9. Germline V gene sequence: CDR1 SGHDN, CDR2 FVKESK.

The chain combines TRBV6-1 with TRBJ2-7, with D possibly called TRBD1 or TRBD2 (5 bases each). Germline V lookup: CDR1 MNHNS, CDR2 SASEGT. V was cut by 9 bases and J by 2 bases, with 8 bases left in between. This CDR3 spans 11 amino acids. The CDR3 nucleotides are TGTGCCAGTCGGGGACCCTACGAGCAGTACTTC. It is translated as CASRGPYEQYF.

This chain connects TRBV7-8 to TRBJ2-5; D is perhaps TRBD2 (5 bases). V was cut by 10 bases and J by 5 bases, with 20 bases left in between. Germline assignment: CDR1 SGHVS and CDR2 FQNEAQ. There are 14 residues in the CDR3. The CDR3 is CATAPSSLTETQYF. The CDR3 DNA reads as TGTGCCACCGCCCCTAGCTCATTAACGGAGACCCAGTACTTC.

The DNA for the CDR3 is TGTGCCAGCAGTTTAACGGGGACTAGCAGCAGGGCCGGGGAGCTGTTTTTT. Its translation: CASSLTGTSSRAGELFF. V is TRBV28 and J is TRBJ2-2; TRBD2 matches at 9 bases. The V segment lost 2 bases and the J segment 6 bases; nucleotides outside the gene matches: 10. This CDR3 comprises 17 residues. Germline V gives CDR1 MDHEN, CDR2 SYDVKM.

Here the CDR3 reads CASSVEERGEQFF. In DNA, the CDR3 is TGTGCCAGCAGCGTAGAAGAAAGGGGTGAGCAGTTCTTC. The chain couples TRBV9 to TRBJ2-1; tentatively, D is TRBD1 (5 bases). CDR1 and CDR2 (germline): SGDLS, YYNGEE. Trimming left V 0 bases short and J 9 bases short, with 10 bases between. This CDR3 has 13 amino acids.

Here the CDR3 reads CASSYRYNSPLHF. Written as DNA, the CDR3 is TGTGCCAGCAGCTACAGGTATAATTCACCCCTCCACTTT. The chain has TRBV5-6 and TRBJ1-6; tentatively, D is TRBD1 (5 bases). The CDR3 loop spans 13 amino acids. The germline gives CDR1 SGHDT, CDR2 YYEEEE. Trimming took off 3 bases at V and 4 bases at J, with 5 bases between the two ends.

The CDR3 loop reads CASSSGTGAAYTEQFF. For the CDR3, the DNA is TGTGCCAGCAGTTCAGGGACAGGGGCCGCATATACCGAGCAGTTCTTC. The chain links TRBV6-6 to TRBJ2-1; 10 bases line up with TRBD1. V lost 4 bases, J lost 10 bases, and 13 bases stayed unmatched. Per germline, CDR1 MNHNY and CDR2 SVGAGI (reference sequence). CDR3 size: 16 residues.

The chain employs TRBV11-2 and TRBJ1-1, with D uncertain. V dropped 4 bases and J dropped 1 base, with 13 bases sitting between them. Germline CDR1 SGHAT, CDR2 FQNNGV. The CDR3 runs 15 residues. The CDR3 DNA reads TGTGCCAGCAGCTCTATTCCCGGACCGAACACTGAAGCTTTCTTT. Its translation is CASSSIPGPNTEAFF.

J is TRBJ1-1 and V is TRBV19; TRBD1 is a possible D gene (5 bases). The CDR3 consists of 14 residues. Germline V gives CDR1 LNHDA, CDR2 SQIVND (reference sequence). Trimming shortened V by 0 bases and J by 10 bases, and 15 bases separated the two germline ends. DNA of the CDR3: TGTGCCAGTAGTATAGATCTTAGGGCCGGGGGAGCTTTCTTT. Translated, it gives CASSIDLRAGGAFF.